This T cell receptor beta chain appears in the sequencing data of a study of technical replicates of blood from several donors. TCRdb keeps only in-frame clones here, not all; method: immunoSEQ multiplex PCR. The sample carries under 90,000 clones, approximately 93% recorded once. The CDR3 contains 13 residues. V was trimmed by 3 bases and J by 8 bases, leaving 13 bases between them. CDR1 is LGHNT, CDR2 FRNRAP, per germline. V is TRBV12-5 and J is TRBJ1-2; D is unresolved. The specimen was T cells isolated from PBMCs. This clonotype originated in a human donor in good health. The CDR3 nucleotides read TGTGCTAGTGGTTTTGAGGGAAATGGGGGCTACACCTTC. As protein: CASGFEGNGGYTF.